What follows are 26 T cell receptor beta chains derived from one specimen sequenced in a study of cytomegalovirus exposure and HLA in healthy donors. The PCR ran on 60 Vbeta and 13 Jbeta primers. Assay: immunoSEQ multiplex PCR; the TCRdb copy retains only in-frame clones and omits some. The profile shows roughly 120,000 clones, less than 85% of them singletons. Sequences were obtained from PBMCs. These receptors all come from a woman aged 40 to 55 in good health and CMV-seropositive.

The chain couples TRBV5-6 to TRBJ1-3, with D possibly matching TRBD1 (6 bases). CDR1 is SGHDT and CDR2 is YYEEEE in the germline V gene. The CDR3 spans 15 residues. V was cut by 1 base and J by 0 bases, with 8 bases left in between. CDR3 DNA sequence: TGTGCCAGCAGCTTGATGACAGGCTCTGGAAACACCATATATTTT. This gives the protein CASSLMTGSGNTIYF.

This chain uses TRBV7-9 with TRBJ1-1; D is unresolved. CDR1 and CDR2 from the germline V gene are SEHNR and FQNEAQ (reference sequence). The length of the CDR3 is 16 residues. Trimming cost V 5 bases and J 1 base, with 17 bases left between them. CDR3 amino acids: CASSRPTANRNTEAFF. CDR3 bases: TGTGCCAGCAGCAGACCAACGGCAAACAGGAACACTGAAGCTTTCTTT. Complete variable domain (other parts from reference TRBV7-9 and TRBJ1-1): DTGVSQNPRHKITKRGQNVTFRCDPISEHNRLYWYRQTLGQGPEFLTYFQNEAQLEKSRLLSDRFSAERPKGSFSTLEIQRTEQGDSAMYLCASSRPTANRNTEAFFGQGTRLTVV.

The chain joins TRBV19 to TRBJ1-6; 8 nucleotides align to TRBD1. The V segment lost 3 bases and the J segment 8 bases; nucleotides outside the gene matches: 6. The CDR3 has 15 amino acids. Germline V gene data show CDR1 as LNHDA and CDR2 as SQIVND (reference sequence). The CDR3, as DNA: TGTGCCAGTAGTATGTACGGACAGGGAGATTCACCCCTCCACTTT. Amino acids: CASSMYGQGDSPLHF.

The rearrangement links TRBV5-1 to TRBJ2-7, with unresolved D. The CDR3 covers 11 residues. CDR1 SGHRS and CDR2 YFSETQ come from the germline V gene. The ends were cut back, 2 bases at V and 3 bases at J, with 3 bases in the middle. In DNA form, the CDR3 reads TGCGCCAGCAGCTTCGGCTACGAGCAGTACTTC. It translates to CASSFGYEQYF.

The chain couples TRBV28 to TRBJ2-7; the match to TRBD1 covers 7 bases. V shed 5 bases and J 2 bases; nucleotides not matched to a gene: 12. The length of the CDR3 is 16 residues. CDR1 and CDR2 (germline): MDHEN, SYDVKM. The CDR3 sequence is CASSAPGQSITYEQYF. The CDR3 bases are TGTGCCAGCAGTGCCCCGGGACAGAGTATTACCTACGAGCAGTACTTC.

The rearrangement joins TRBV5-6 to TRBJ2-1; 11 bases are shared with TRBD1. V was pared by 4 bases and J by 12 bases, with 9 bases of the junction left unmatched. Per the germline V gene, CDR1 is SGHDT and CDR2 is YYEEEE. CDR3 length equals 14 residues. The CDR3 protein is CASSDSGQGGRQFF. Here the CDR3 DNA reads TGTGCCAGCAGCGACTCGGGACAGGGGGGTCGGCAGTTCTTC.

The chain combines TRBV5-6 with TRBJ2-3; 8 bases match TRBD2. The CDR3 is made up of 15 amino acids. Trimming at V came to 5 bases and at J to 0 bases, leaving 5 bases not matched to a gene. Germline CDR1 is SGHDT and CDR2 is YYEEEE. The CDR3 DNA is TGTGCCAGCAGGCCGCGGGGGGTTAGCACAGATACGCAGTATTTT. Its translation: CASRPRGVSTDTQYF.

This clone showed up just once. This chain connects TRBV30 to TRBJ1-5, with D perhaps TRBD1 (5 bases). CDR3 length equals 21 residues. CDR1 and CDR2 from the germline V gene are GTSNPN and SVGIG (reference sequence). V was pared by 2 bases and J by 0 bases, with 29 bases between. The CDR3 nucleotides read TGTGCCTGGAGTCAGAAATACCGGGACTCTACGTCCCGTTATAGCAATCAGCCCCAGCATTTT. Translation: CAWSQKYRDSTSRYSNQPQHF.

J is TRBJ1-2 and V is TRBV7-2; 9 nucleotides agree with TRBD1. The length of the CDR3 is 15 residues. Germline loops: CDR1 SGHTA, CDR2 FQGNSA. V lost 0 bases to trimming and J lost 5 bases; unmatched junction nucleotides: 4. DNA for the CDR3: TGTGCCAGCAGCTTAGCGGACAGGGGTTGGTATGGCTACACCTTC. This gives the protein CASSLADRGWYGYTF.

This chain connects TRBV9 to TRBJ2-3, with 11 bases aligning to TRBD2. Germline assignment: CDR1 SGDLS and CDR2 YYNGEE. This CDR3 has 18 residues. Trimming at V came to 0 bases and at J to 0 bases, leaving 6 bases not matched to a gene. The CDR3 nucleotides are TGTGCCAGCAGCGTAGGACTAGCGGGGCCCCCTAGCACAGATACGCAGTATTTT. Protein: CASSVGLAGPPSTDTQYF.

The V call is TRBV29-1, the J call TRBJ2-3; 8 nucleotides align to TRBD1. The CDR3 extends over 15 amino acids. The germline CDR1 and CDR2 sequences are SQVTM and ANQGSEA. Losses at the gene ends were 6 bases for V and 1 base for J; bases not matched to a gene: 9. This CDR3 reads CSVLSDRGGTDTQYF. The CDR3 DNA follows: TGCAGCGTCCTGAGCGACAGGGGAGGCACAGATACGCAGTATTTT.

The chain has TRBV28 and TRBJ1-5, with 7 nucleotides matching TRBD1. The CDR3 is 15 amino acids. V was pared by 5 bases and J by 4 bases, with 8 bases of the junction left unmatched. Germline CDR1 and CDR2: MDHEN and SYDVKM. CDR3 protein: CASSMAGGTNQPQHF. The DNA for the CDR3 is TGTGCCAGCAGTATGGCAGGGGGTACGAATCAGCCCCAGCATTTT.

This clone was recorded a few times. The J gene is TRBJ2-7, the V gene TRBV29-1; D unresolved. CDR3 length: 12 amino acids. V was trimmed by 4 bases and J by 2 bases, leaving 9 bases between them. Germline V gives CDR1 SQVTM, CDR2 ANQGSEA. The chain's CDR3 is CSVVTLAYEQYF. The CDR3 DNA is TGCAGCGTTGTCACTTTAGCCTACGAGCAGTACTTC.

The chain recombines TRBV4-2 with TRBJ2-3; D uncertain. CDR3 length: 14 residues. Germline V CDR1 and CDR2: LGHNA, YNFKEQ. The germline V and J ends were trimmed by 1 base and 6 bases, with 11 bases remaining between them. The DNA for the CDR3 is TGTGCCAGCAGCCAAGCCACCCCTAGTGATACGCAGTATTTT. This gives the protein CASSQATPSDTQYF.

V is TRBV7-8 and J is TRBJ2-7, with 8 bases lining up with TRBD1. Trimming removed 4 bases from V and 2 bases from J; junction bases left unmatched: 7. Germline CDR1 SGHVS, CDR2 FQNEAQ. CDR3 length: 15 residues. CDR3 sequence: CASSSTGTGTYEQYF. The CDR3 DNA reads as TGTGCCAGCAGCTCCACCGGGACAGGAACCTACGAGCAGTACTTC.

The V and J genes are TRBV29-1 and TRBJ2-1; D gene unclear. V lost 4 bases and J lost 7, with 11 bases in between. The CDR3 has 12 amino acids. Germline V CDR1 and CDR2: SQVTM, ANQGSEA. DNA for the CDR3: TGCAGCGTTGCGCCTCTAGTAAATGAGCAGTTCTTC. It encodes CSVAPLVNEQFF.

The chain has TRBV9 and TRBJ1-4; TRBD1 matches 7 bases. Germline V gene lookup returns CDR1 SGDLS and CDR2 YYNGEE. This CDR3 is 15 amino acids long. Germline trimming cut 3 bases from V and 0 bases from J; bases unmatched to any gene: 2. The CDR3 spells CASSDRGSTNEKLFF. The CDR3 DNA follows: TGTGCCAGCAGCGACAGGGGTTCAACTAATGAAAAACTGTTTTTT. Full variable domain (rest looked up from reference TRBV9 and TRBJ1-4): DSGVTQTPKHLITATGQRVTLRCSPRSGDLSVYWYQQSLDQGLQFLIQYYNGEERAKGNILERFSAQQFPDLHSELNLSSLELGDSALYFCASSDRGSTNEKLFFGSGTQLSVL.

CDR3 protein: CASSVDPSLGTQYF. CDR3 DNA: TGTGCCAGCAGCGTAGACCCTTCCCTAGGGACCCAGTACTTC. The chain carries TRBV9 and TRBJ2-5; D remains ambiguous. Looked up from germline, CDR1 is SGDLS and CDR2 is YYNGEE. This CDR3 has 14 amino acids. V lost 0 bases, J lost 7 bases, and 13 bases lay in between.

This clone was counted between two and nine times. The chain combines TRBV6-5 with TRBJ1-6, with D tentatively TRBD1 (5 bases). CDR3 length equals 14 residues. V gave up 0 bases and J gave up 5 bases, with 5 bases separating them. The germline gives CDR1 MNHEY, CDR2 SVGAGI. The CDR3 loop reads CASSYSGDNSPLHF. CDR3 coding DNA: TGTGCCAGCAGTTACTCAGGGGATAATTCACCCCTCCACTTT.

This chain connects TRBV30 to TRBJ2-7; 15 bases line up with TRBD2. V dropped 7 bases and J dropped 2; count of bases not matched to a gene: 6. Germline CDR1 GTSNPN, CDR2 SVGIG (reference sequence). The CDR3 spans 15 residues. CDR3 nucleotide sequence: TGTGCCTTGGGACTAGCGGGGGGTTTCGCCTACGAGCAGTACTTC. This sequence encodes CALGLAGGFAYEQYF.

This clone was found a few times. The chain has TRBV6-5 and TRBJ2-2; D is unclear. CDR1 is MNHEY and CDR2 is SVGAGI in the germline V gene. This CDR3 has 15 residues. V lost 5 bases to trimming and J lost 0 bases, with 10 bases between them. The CDR3 bases are TGTGCCAGCAGTCCCGGTATATCGAACACCGGGGAGCTGTTTTTT. It specifies CASSPGISNTGELFF.

J is TRBJ1-1 and V is TRBV18, with D perhaps TRBD1 (5 bases). The CDR3 spans 12 residues. Germline CDR1 KGHSH, CDR2 LQKENI. CDR3 in amino acids: CASAAGDTEAFF. CDR3 sequence (DNA): TGTGCTTCTGCTGCGGGGGACACTGAAGCTTTCTTT. Using reference TRBV18 and TRBJ1-1 for the parts outside the CDR3, the full variable domain is NAGVMQNPRHLVRRRGQEARLRCSPMKGHSHVYWYRQLPEEGLKFMVYLQKENIIDESGMPKERFSAEFPKEGPSILRIQQVVRGDSAAYFCASAAGDTEAFFGQGTRLTVV.

V usage is TRBV4-1 and J usage is TRBJ1-2; 9 bases line up with TRBD1. There are 13 residues in the CDR3. Trimming removed 3 bases from V and 9 bases from J; junction bases left unmatched: 5. The germline gives CDR1 MGHRA, CDR2 YSYEKL. The CDR3 spells CASSQRDRERYTF. Here the CDR3 DNA reads TGCGCCAGCAGCCAGAGGGACAGGGAGCGCTACACCTTC.

V is TRBV28 and J is TRBJ2-3, with 7 bases that match TRBD2. This CDR3 is 16 amino acids long. The V segment lost 2 bases and the J segment 4 bases; nucleotides outside the gene matches: 9. The germline gives CDR1 MDHEN, CDR2 SYDVKM. CDR3 coding DNA: TGTGCCAGCAGTTTACCTAGCGGCCTAGCCCCAGATACGCAGTATTTT. It codes for CASSLPSGLAPDTQYF.

The genes are TRBV2 and TRBJ2-3; 8 bases map to TRBD2. The CDR3 contains 16 residues. V shed 6 bases, J shed 0 bases, and the junction held 8 bases outside the gene matches. Germline V CDR1 and CDR2: SNHLY, FYNNEI. The CDR3 nucleotides read TGTGCCAGCAGGCCGACTAGCGCTTCTAGCACAGATACGCAGTATTTT. It translates to CASRPTSASSTDTQYF.

The rearrangement uses TRBV6-5 and TRBJ1-5; D unresolved. The V end was cut by 6 bases, the J end by 5 bases, with 11 bases between. The CDR3 is 13 residues long. Looked up from germline, CDR1 is MNHEY and CDR2 is SVGAGI. CDR3 nucleotides: TGTGCCAGCAGCCCCAGGCCCCATCAGCCCCAGCATTTT. As protein: CASSPRPHQPQHF.